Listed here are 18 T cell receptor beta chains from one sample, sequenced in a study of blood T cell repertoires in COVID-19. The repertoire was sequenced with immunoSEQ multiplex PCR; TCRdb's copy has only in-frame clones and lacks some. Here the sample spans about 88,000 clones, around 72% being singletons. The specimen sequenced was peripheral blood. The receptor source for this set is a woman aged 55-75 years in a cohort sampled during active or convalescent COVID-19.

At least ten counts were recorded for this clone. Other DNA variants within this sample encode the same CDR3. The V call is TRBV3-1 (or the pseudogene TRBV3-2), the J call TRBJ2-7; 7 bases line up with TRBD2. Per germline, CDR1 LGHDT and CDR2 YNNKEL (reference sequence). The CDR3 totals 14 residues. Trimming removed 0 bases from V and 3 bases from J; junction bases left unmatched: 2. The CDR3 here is CASSQEWGGYEQYF. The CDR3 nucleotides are TGTGCCAGCAGCCAAGAATGGGGGGGCTACGAGCAGTACTTC.

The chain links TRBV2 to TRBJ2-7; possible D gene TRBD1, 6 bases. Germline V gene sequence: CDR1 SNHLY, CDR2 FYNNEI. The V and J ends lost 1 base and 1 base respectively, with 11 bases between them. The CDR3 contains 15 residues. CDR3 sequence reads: CASSEGQALSYEQYF. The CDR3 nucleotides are TGTGCCAGCAGTGAAGGACAGGCCCTATCCTACGAGCAGTACTTC.

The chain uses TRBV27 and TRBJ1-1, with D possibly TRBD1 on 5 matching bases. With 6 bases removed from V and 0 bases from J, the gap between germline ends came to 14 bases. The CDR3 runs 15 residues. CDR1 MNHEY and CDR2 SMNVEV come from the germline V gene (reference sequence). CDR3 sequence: CASSPTAGMNTEAFF. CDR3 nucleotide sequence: TGTGCCAGCAGCCCCACCGCAGGGATGAACACTGAAGCTTTCTTT.

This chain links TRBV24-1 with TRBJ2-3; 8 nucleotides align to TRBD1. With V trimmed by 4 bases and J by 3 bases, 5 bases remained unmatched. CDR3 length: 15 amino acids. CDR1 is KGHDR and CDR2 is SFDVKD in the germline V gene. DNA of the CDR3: TGTGCCACCAGTGAGGCGGGACAGGCGACAGATACGCAGTATTTT. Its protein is CATSEAGQATDTQYF.

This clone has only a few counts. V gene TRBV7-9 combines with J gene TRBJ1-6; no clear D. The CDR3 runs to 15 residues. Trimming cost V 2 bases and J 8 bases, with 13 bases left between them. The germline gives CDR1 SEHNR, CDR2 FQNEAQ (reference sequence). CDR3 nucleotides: TGTGCCAGCAGCTTATTTGTTGGAGTCGATTCACCCCTCCACTTT. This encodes CASSLFVGVDSPLHF.

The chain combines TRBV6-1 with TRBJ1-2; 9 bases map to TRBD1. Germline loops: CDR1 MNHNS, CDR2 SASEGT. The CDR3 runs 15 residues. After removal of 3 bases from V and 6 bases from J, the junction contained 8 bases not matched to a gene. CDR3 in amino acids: CASSDRRRQGDGYTF. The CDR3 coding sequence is TGTGCCAGCAGTGATCGGAGGAGACAGGGGGATGGCTACACCTTC.

The CDR3: CASSFKHEQYF. The CDR3, as DNA: TGTGCCAGCAGCTTTAAGCACGAGCAGTACTTC. The rearrangement uses TRBV2 and TRBJ2-7, with D unresolved. This CDR3 spans 11 amino acids. The V end lost 6 bases, the J end lost 5 bases, and 8 bases lay between the germline ends. Germline CDR1 SNHLY, CDR2 FYNNEI.

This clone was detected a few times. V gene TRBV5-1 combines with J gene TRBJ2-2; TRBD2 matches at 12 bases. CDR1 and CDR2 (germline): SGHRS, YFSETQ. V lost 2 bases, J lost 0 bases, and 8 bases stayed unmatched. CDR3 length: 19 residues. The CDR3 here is CASSLRTSGESANTGELFF. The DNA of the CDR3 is TGCGCCAGCAGCTTACGGACTAGCGGGGAAAGTGCGAACACCGGGGAGCTGTTTTTT.

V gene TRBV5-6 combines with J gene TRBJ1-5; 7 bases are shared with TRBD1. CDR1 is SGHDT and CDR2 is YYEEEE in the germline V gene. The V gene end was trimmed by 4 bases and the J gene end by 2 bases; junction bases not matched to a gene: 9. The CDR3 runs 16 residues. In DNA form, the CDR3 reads TGTGCCAGCAGCCAAAGGACAGGAAGTGGCAATCAGCCCCAGCATTTT. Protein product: CASSQRTGSGNQPQHF.

The CDR3 loop reads CASSPTGLNEKLFF. The CDR3, as DNA: TGCGCCAGCAGCCCAACAGGGTTAAATGAAAAACTGTTTTTT. The gene calls are TRBV5-1 and TRBJ1-4; perhaps TRBD1 as D (6 bases). From germline, CDR1 is SGHRS and CDR2 YFSETQ. V lost 4 bases and J lost 5, with 12 bases in between. This CDR3 has 14 residues.

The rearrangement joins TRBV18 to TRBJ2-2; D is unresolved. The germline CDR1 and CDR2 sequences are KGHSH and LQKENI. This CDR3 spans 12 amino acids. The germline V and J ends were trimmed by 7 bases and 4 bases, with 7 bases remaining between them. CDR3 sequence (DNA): TGTGCCAGCTTTCCTGTCACCGGGGAGCTGTTTTTT. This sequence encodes CASFPVTGELFF.

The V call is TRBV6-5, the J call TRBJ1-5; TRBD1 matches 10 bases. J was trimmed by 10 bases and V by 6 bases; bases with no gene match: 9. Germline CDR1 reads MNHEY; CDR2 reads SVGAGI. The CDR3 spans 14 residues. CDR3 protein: CASRRTGGSNPQHF. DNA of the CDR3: TGTGCCAGCAGGAGGACAGGGGGATCCAATCCCCAGCATTTT.

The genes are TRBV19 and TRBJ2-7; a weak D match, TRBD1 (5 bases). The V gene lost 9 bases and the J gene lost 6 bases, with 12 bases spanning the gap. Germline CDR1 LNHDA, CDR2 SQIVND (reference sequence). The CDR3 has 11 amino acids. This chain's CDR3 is CARDQGGEQYF. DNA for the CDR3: TGTGCCAGGGACCAGGGTGGCGAGCAGTACTTC.

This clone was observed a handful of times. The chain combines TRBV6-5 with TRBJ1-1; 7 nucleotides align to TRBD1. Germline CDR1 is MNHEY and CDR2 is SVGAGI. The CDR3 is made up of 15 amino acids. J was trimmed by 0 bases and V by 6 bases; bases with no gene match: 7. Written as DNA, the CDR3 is TGTGCCAGCAGACCGTCAGGGGGGATGAACACTGAAGCTTTCTTT. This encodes CASRPSGGMNTEAFF.

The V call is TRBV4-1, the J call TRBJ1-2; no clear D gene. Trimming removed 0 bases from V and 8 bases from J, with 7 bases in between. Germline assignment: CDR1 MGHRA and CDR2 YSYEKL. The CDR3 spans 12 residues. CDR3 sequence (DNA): TGCGCCAGCAGCCAAGATTGGGAGGGCTACACCTTC. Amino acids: CASSQDWEGYTF.

CDR3 in DNA: TGTGCCAGCAGCTTCGGGGTTAACTACGAGCAGTACTTC. Protein product: CASSFGVNYEQYF. V gene TRBV7-3 combines with J gene TRBJ2-7; the D gene is possibly TRBD2 (5 bases). V dropped 3 bases and J dropped 3 bases, with 9 bases sitting between them. The CDR3 spans 13 residues. Germline values: CDR1 SGHTA, CDR2 FQGTGA. Combining the CDR3 with reference TRBV7-3 and TRBJ2-7 gives the whole variable domain GAGVSQTPSNKVTEKGKYVELRCDPISGHTALYWYRQSLGQGPEFLIYFQGTGAADDSGLPNDRFFAVRPEGSVSTLKIQRTERGDSAVYLCASSFGVNYEQYFGPGTRLTVT.

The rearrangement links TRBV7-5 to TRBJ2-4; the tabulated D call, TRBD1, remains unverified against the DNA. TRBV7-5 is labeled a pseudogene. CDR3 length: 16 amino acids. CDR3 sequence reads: CVRSLGSRLAKNIQYF. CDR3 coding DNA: TGTGTCAGAAGCTTAGGGTCCAGGCTAGCCAAAAACATTCAGTACTTC.

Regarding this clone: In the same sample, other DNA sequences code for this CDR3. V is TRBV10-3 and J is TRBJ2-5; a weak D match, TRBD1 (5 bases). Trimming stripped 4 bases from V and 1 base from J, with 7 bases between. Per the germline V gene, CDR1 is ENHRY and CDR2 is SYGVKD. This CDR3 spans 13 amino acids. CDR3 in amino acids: CAISGGFQETQYF. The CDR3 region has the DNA TGTGCCATCAGTGGGGGCTTCCAAGAGACCCAGTACTTC.